This T cell receptor beta chain was identified during a study of OX40 agonist ivuxolimab in advanced cancers. Study at large: Prior anti-PD-1, anti-PD-L1 or anti-CTLA-4 therapy did not bar entry, and more than 35% had some.

Per germline, CDR1 SGHDT and CDR2 YYEEEE. This CDR3 is 15 amino acids long. V gave up 1 base and J gave up 2 bases, with 10 bases separating them. Notes on the study in general: Also showing low normalized T-cell clonal expansion were some of the nonresponders.

Note on this clone: The target antigen is unknown.

The protocol was immunoSEQ multiplex PCR, while the TCRdb copy is restricted to in-frame clones and leaves out a portion. In the table there are tens of thousands of clones, approximately 84% of which are singletons. This TCR was recovered from an adult with an advanced solid tumor such as melanoma, head and neck, liver or kidney cancer. Specimen: CD4+ or CD8+ T cells sorted from blood, collected in a trial of the OX40 agonist ivuxolimab. V usage is TRBV5-6 and J usage is TRBJ2-1; D remains ambiguous. CDR3 DNA sequence: TGTGCCAGCAGCTTGAGGACGTCCACCTACAATGAGCAGTTCTTC. It encodes CASSLRTSTYNEQFF.